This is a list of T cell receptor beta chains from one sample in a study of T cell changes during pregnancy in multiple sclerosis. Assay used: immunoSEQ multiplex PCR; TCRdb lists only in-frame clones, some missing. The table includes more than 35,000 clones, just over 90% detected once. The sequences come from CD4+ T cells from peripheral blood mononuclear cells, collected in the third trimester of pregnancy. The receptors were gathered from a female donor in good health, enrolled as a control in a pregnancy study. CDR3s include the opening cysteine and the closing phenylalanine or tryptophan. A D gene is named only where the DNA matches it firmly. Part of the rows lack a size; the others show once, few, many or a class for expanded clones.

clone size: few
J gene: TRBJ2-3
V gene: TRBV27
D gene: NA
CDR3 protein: CASTQQQGFTDTQYF
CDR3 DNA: TGTGCCAGCACCCAACAACAGGGATTCACAGATACGCAGTATTTT

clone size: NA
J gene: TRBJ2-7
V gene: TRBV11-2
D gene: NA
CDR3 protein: CASSLDRGEQYF
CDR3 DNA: TGTGCCAGCAGCTTAGATAGAGGCGAGCAGTACTTC

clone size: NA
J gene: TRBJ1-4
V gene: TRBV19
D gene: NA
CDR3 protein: CASSMRGVGEKLFF
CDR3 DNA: TGTGCCAGTAGTATGCGGGGAGTTGGAGAAAAACTGTTTTTT

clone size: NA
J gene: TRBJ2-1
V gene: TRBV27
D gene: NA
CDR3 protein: CASSSGLSYNEQFF
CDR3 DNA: TGTGCCAGCAGTTCAGGGCTCTCCTACAATGAGCAGTTCTTC

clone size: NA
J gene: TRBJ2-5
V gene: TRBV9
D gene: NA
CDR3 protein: CASSVGRGGVIQETQYF
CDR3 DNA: TGTGCCAGCAGCGTAGGACGTGGCGGGGTGATACAAGAGACCCAGTACTTC

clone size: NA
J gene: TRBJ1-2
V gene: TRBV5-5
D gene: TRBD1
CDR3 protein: CASSLEGAVNYGYTF
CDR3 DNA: TGTGCCAGCAGCTTAGAGGGGGCGGTTAACTATGGCTACACCTTC

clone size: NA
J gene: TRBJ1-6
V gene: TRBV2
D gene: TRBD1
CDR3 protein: CASSHRTGVSPLHF
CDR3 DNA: TGTGCCAGCAGCCACAGGACAGGGGTTTCACCCCTCCACTTT

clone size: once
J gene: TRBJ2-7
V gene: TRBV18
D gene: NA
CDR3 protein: CASSPGQIYEQYF
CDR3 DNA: TGTGCCAGCTCACCAGGACAGATCTACGAGCAGTACTTC

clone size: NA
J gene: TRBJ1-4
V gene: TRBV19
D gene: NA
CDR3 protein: CASKGGAFEKLFF
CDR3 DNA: TGTGCCAGTAAAGGGGGAGCCTTTGAAAAACTGTTTTTT

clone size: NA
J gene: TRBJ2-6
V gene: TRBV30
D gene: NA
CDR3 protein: CAWSSYGSLVDYSGANVLTF
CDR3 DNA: TGTGCCTGGAGTTCTTATGGTTCATTGGTCGACTACTCTGGGGCCAACGTCCTGACTTTC

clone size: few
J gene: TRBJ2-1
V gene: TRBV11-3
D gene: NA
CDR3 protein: CASSLGRGEQFF
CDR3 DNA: TGTGCCAGCAGCTTAGGGAGGGGTGAGCAGTTCTTC

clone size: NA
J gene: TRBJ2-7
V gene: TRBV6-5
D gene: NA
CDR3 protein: CASSYGAGGYEQYF
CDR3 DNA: TGTGCCAGCAGTTATGGCGCCGGAGGCTACGAGCAGTACTTC

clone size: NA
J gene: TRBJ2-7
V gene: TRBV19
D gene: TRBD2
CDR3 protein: CASSMHSVGSSGKNYEQYF
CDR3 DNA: TGTGCCAGTAGTATGCATTCGGTTGGGTCTAGCGGGAAGAACTACGAGCAGTACTTC

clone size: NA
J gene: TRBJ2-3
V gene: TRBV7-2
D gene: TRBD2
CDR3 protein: CASSLFPGGGRSTDTQYF
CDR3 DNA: TGTGCCAGCAGCTTATTCCCAGGTGGCGGGAGGTCCACAGATACGCAGTATTTT

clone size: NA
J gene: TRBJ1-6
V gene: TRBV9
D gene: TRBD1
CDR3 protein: CASSVTGVNSPLHF
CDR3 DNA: TGTGCCAGCAGTGTGACAGGGGTAAATTCACCCCTCCACTTT

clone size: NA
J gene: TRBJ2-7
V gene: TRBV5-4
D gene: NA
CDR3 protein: CASSFGLGGSPYEQYF
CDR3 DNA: TGTGCCAGCAGCTTCGGTCTAGGAGGCAGTCCCTACGAGCAGTACTTC

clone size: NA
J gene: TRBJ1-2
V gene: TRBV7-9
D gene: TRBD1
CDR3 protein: CASSYRGNYGYTF
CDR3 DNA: TGTGCCAGCAGCTACAGGGGTAACTATGGCTACACCTTC

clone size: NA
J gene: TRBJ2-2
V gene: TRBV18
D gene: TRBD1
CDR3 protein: CASSPGTGTNTGELFF
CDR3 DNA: TGTGCCAGCTCACCCGGGACAGGGACTAACACCGGGGAGCTGTTTTTT

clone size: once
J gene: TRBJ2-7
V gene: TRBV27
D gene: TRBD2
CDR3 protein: CASSLWASGGPYEQYF
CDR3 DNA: TGTGCCAGCAGTTTATGGGCTAGCGGGGGTCCCTACGAGCAGTACTTC

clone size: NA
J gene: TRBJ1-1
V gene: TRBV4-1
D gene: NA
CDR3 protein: CASSQGAERTMNTEAFF
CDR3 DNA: TGCGCCAGCAGCCAAGGAGCTGAACGGACTATGAACACTGAAGCTTTCTTT

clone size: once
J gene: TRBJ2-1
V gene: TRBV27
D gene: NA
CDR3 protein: CASSRNRVNEQFF
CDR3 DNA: TGTGCCAGCAGTCGAAACAGGGTCAATGAGCAGTTCTTC

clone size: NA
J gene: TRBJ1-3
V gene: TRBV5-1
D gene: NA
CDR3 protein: CASSREGSGNTIYF
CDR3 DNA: TGCGCCAGCAGTCGGGAGGGCTCTGGAAACACCATATATTTT

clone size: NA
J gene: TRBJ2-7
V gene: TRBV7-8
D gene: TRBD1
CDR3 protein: CASSLIGTGPYEQYF
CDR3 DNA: TGTGCCAGCAGCTTAATAGGGACAGGACCCTACGAGCAGTACTTC

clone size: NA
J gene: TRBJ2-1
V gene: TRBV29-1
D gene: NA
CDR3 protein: CSVGQVDEQFF
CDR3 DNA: TGCAGCGTTGGACAGGTAGATGAGCAGTTCTTC

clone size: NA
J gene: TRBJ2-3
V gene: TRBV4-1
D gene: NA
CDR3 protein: CASSPQAPGVWADTQYF
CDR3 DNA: TGCGCCAGCAGTCCACAGGCCCCGGGAGTATGGGCAGATACGCAGTATTTT

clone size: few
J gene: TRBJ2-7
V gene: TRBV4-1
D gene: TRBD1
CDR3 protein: CASSPIWGPGGYEQYF
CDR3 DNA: TGCGCCAGCAGCCCCATTTGGGGACCAGGGGGCTACGAGCAGTACTTC

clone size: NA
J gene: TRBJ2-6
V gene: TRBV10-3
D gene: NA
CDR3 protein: CAISAGSSGANVLTF
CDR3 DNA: TGTGCCATCAGCGCAGGGTCCTCTGGGGCCAACGTCCTGACTTTC

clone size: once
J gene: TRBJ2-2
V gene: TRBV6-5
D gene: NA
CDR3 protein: CASSTGWATGELFF
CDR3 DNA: TGTGCCAGCAGTACGGGGTGGGCCACCGGGGAGCTGTTTTTT

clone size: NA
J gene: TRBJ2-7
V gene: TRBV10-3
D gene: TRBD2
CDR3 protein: CAISGQTSGAAEQYF
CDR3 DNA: TGTGCCATCAGTGGACAAACTAGCGGGGCAGCCGAGCAGTACTTC

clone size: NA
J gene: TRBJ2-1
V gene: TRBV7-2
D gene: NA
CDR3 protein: CASTPGRYYNEQFF
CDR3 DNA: TGTGCCAGCACCCCAGGGCGGTATTACAATGAGCAGTTCTTC

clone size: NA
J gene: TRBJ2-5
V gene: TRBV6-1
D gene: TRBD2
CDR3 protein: CASRPELAAQETQYF
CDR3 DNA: TGTGCCAGCAGACCCGAACTAGCGGCGCAAGAGACCCAGTACTTC

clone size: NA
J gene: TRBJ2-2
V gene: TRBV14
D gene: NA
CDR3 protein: CASSLAVIQTGELFF
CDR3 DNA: TGTGCCAGCAGCCTAGCGGTAATACAAACCGGGGAGCTGTTTTTT

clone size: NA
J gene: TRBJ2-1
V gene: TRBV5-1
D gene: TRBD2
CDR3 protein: CASSLGPGLVTYNEQFF
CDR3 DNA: TGCGCCAGCAGCTTGGGCCCGGGACTAGTAACCTACAATGAGCAGTTCTTC

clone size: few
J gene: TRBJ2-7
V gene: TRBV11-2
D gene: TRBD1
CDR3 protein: CASSSHRGPEQYF
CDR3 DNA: TGTGCCAGCAGCTCCCACAGGGGGCCCGAGCAGTACTTC

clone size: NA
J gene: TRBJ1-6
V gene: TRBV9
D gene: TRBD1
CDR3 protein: CASQGDSQRSPLHF
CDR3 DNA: TGTGCCAGCCAGGGGGACAGCCAACGTTCACCCCTCCACTTT

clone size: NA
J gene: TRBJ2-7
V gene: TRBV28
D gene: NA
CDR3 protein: CASHGGWEIPYEQYF
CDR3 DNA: TGTGCCTCCCATGGGGGGTGGGAGATCCCCTACGAGCAGTACTTC

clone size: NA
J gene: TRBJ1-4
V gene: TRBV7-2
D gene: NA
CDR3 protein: CASSRRGQGQGTNEKLFF
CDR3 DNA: TGTGCCAGCAGTCGTCGCGGGCAGGGGCAGGGTACTAATGAAAAACTGTTTTTT

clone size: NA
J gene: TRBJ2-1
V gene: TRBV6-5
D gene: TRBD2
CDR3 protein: CASHGTSGEGEQFF
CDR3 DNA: TGTGCCAGCCATGGGACTAGCGGGGAGGGTGAGCAGTTCTTC

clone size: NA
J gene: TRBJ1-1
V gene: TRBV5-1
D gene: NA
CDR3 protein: CASSLPGENTEAFF
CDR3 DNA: TGCGCCAGCAGCTTGCCCGGGGAAAACACTGAAGCTTTCTTT

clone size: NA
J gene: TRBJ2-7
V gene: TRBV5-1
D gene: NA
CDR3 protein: CASSLSDEQYF
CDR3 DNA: TGCGCCAGCAGCCTGAGCGACGAGCAGTACTTC

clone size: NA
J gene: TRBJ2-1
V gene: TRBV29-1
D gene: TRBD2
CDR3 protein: CSGLAGDLFNEQFF
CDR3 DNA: TGCAGCGGCTTAGCGGGAGATTTATTCAATGAGCAGTTCTTC

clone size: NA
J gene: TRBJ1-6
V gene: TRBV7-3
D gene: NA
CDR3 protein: CASSSGTNANSPLHF
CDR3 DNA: TGTGCCAGCAGCTCAGGGACAAACGCAAATTCACCCCTCCACTTT

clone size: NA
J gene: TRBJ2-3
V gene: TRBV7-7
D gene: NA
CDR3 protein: CASSLEQGDTQYF
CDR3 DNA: TGTGCTAGCAGCTTGGAGCAGGGGGATACGCAGTATTTT